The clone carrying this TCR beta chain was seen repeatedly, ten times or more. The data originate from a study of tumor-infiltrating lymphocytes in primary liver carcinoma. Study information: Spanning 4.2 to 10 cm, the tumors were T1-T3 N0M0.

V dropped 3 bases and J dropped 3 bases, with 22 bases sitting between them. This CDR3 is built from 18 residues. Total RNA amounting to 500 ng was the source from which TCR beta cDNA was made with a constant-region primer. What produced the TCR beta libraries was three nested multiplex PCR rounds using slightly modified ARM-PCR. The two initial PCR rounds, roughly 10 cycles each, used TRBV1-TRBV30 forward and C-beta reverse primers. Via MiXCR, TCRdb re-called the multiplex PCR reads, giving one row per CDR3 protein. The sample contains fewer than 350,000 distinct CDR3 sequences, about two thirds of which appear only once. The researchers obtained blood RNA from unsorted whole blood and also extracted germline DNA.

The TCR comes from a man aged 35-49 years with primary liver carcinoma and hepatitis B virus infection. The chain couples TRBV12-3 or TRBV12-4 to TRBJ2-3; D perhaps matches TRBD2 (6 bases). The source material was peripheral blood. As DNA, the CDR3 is TGTGCCAGCAGTTTCATAACGGGAGCAGGTTTAGGTACAGATACGCAGTATTTT. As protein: CASSFITGAGLGTDTQYF.